This paragraph reports one TCR beta chain. Its antigen is not known. CDR1 and CDR2 from the germline V gene are SGHRS and YFSETQ. This CDR3 comprises 14 residues. Trimming took off 0 bases at V and 8 bases at J, with 11 bases between the two ends. This entry comes from a study of vaccination effects on CD4 cells after COVID-19. Turning to the study itself: It was a median of 72 days after the second dose that post-vaccine samples were obtained.

Data came from immunoSEQ multiplex PCR; TCRdb stores just in-frame clones and leaves some out. Here the sample spans 75,000 or so clones, under 85% being singletons. Viral peptide pool expansion of antigen-specific CD4+ T cells preceded sequencing in the ViraFEST assay. The culture ran for 10 days, and then CD4+ T cells were isolated. BNT162b2 vaccine or mRNA-1273 vaccine was given to participants in two doses. Each vaccine recipient was nucleocapsid antibody negative and had no prior SARS-CoV-2 infection. Cultures of under 2.5 million PBMC per well contained roughly 9.4 IU/ml IL-2 plus 10 ug/ml peptides. It was on days 3 and 7 that half the medium was replaced with IL-2 medium.

This TCR was recovered from a human donor who received a COVID-19 vaccine. Material: CD4+ T cells from PBMCs cultured with HCoV-OC43 spike peptides, obtained after COVID-19 vaccination. Described subset: HCoV-OC43 spike overlapping peptide pool stimulation. V and J are TRBV5-1 and TRBJ1-4, with D unresolved. CDR3 sequence (DNA): TGCGCCAGCAGCTTGGTGGGTACTGAGGAAAAACTGTTTTTT. This encodes CASSLVGTEEKLFF.